Below, one T cell receptor (beta chain) is given with its context. What antigen it recognizes has not been identified. There are no base qualities to consult, and no much larger clone falls within one base. CDR1 and CDR2, per the germline V gene, are MDHEN and SYDVKM. Trimming at the junction amounts to 4 bases on V and 5 bases on J, and the germline ends lie 11 bases apart. From cysteine to phenylalanine, the CDR3 is 13 amino acids long. Left in the record is the CDR3 DNA by itself, 39 bases read in frame from the first base. The data belong to a study of CD8 T cells in Susac syndrome (dated by TCRdb to the late 2010s). Background on the whole study: The study used repertoire sequencing to test whether antigen drove CD8+ T cell activation and differentiation in Susac syndrome.

What the work shows at the level of the full study, not this receptor alone: The TCR sequencing and HLA analysis was acknowledged to have included a relatively small number of individuals.

High-throughput TCR beta sequencing profiled peripheral blood CD8+ and CD4+ T cells from healthy donors, Susac syndrome patients and multiple sclerosis patients. Multiple sclerosis controls were treatment-naive patients with stable or active relapsing-remitting disease fulfilling revised McDonald criteria. Bulk CD8+ and CD4+ T cells were purified by magnetic negative isolation, while CD8+ TEMRA cells were enriched using FACS. Blood was collected in EDTA tubes and processed within 24 hours, with PBMCs isolated through density gradient centrifugation. PBMCs intended for TCR sequencing were cryopreserved in liquid nitrogen and thawed later in a water bath at 37 degrees C. The sorted or isolated CD4+, CD8+ and CD8+ TEMRA cells reached a purity of at least 90%. RNA was extracted using the RNeasy kit, and about 0.45 to 1 ug of the RNA was reverse transcribed with random hexamers. The immunoSEQ multiplex PCR assay, which covers 54 Vbeta and 13 Jbeta segments, was used to amplify TCR beta CDR3 regions. PCR amplification bias was corrected by using a synthetic template baseline for primer optimization and computational correction. Processing in the source paper ran as follows. Reads were annotated to V, D and J genes according to IMGT and were analyzed with immunoSEQ Analyzer, with only productive sequences retained. Clonality was computed as one minus Shannon entropy normalized by log2 of the number of productive unique sequences. For each patient and control, public and private clones were evaluated among the 100 most prevalent clones. Susac-specific clones were defined as absent from healthy and MS cohorts, approximately 1,000 published viral clones and other ImmuneACCESS disease sequences. TCRdb took the public reads, trimmed them with fastp at Q25, ran MiXCR for clone calling and kept in-frame beta chains. A single entry per CDR3 protein holds the most common genes and DNA from its merged rows. These V and J calls originate from TCRdb's pipeline instead of the authors' own analysis. Recorded for this sample are about 210,000 distinct CDR3 sequences; roughly 96% of them occurred a single time. The ten largest account for 0.075% to 0.095% of the sample.

Sequenced sample: CD4+ T cells from PBMCs. The clonotype comes from a human donor with multiple sclerosis. Recombination linked TRBV28 to TRBJ2-5; the D gene may be TRBD1 or TRBD2, since each aligns over 5 bases. The nucleotide sequence reads TGTGCCAGCAGTTCCGGGACCTGGGAGACCCAGTACTTC. It translates to CASSSGTWETQYF.